One sample yielded the 27 T cell receptor beta chains listed below, sequenced in a study of human T cells and chemical hapten exposure. Time point: patch test 2, 6 weeks after DPC sensitization. The treatment: therapeutic diphenylcyclopropenone sensitization with weekly scalp DPC. From the RACE reads, TCRdb called clonotypes with MiXCR, one entry per CDR3 protein. Of 90,000 to 110,000 distinct CDR3 sequences in the sample, roughly a tenth are singletons; the top ten hold about 3%. This specimen was whole blood, taken in connection with sensitization to the hapten diphenylcyclopropenone (DPC). The receptor source for this set is a woman aged 40 to 50 with alopecia areata. Some clones in this sample may be carry-over from other donors' samples.

There are a few counts of this clonotype. This rearrangement joins TRBV6-2 or TRBV6-3 to TRBJ2-7, with 7 bases that match TRBD1. This CDR3 contains 15 residues. Germline CDR1 is MNHEY and CDR2 is SVGEGT. J lost 2 bases, V lost 7 bases, and 11 bases had no gene match. The CDR3 DNA sequence: TGTGCCAGCACTGATTGGGGACAGAGTCCCTACGAGCAGTACTTC. Translation gives CASTDWGQSPYEQYF.

This clonotype has just a few counts. J is TRBJ1-6 and V is TRBV6-6; 11 nucleotides agree with TRBD1. The CDR3 runs 14 residues. V shed 10 bases and J 5 bases; nucleotides not matched to a gene: 4. CDR1 is MNHNY and CDR2 is SVGAGI in the germline V gene (reference sequence). The CDR3 is CATGQGANNSPLHF. CDR3 sequence (DNA): TGTGCCACTGGACAGGGGGCTAATAATTCACCCCTCCACTTT.

This clonotype was observed many times. The chain combines TRBV6-5 with TRBJ2-1, with TRBD1 matching over 8 bases. Trimming removed 7 bases from V and 7 bases from J; junction bases left unmatched: 6. Germline V CDR1 and CDR2: MNHEY, SVGAGI. The CDR3 has 13 amino acids. CDR3 coding DNA: TGTGCCAGCACCCACCGGACAGGGAATGAGCAGTTCTTC. Protein: CASTHRTGNEQFF.

This clonotype has only a few counts. The chain recombines TRBV5-6 with TRBJ1-6, with a possible D match to TRBD1 (6 bases). Deletions cut 4 bases from V and 2 bases from J, with 10 bases between. Germline V gene data show CDR1 as SGHDT and CDR2 as YYEEEE. This CDR3 has 15 amino acids. CDR3 in amino acids: CASSPWGPYNSPLHF. The CDR3 region has the DNA TGTGCCAGCAGCCCGTGGGGGCCCTATAATTCACCCCTCCACTTT.

This clonotype was observed at least ten times. The V and J genes are TRBV18 and TRBJ2-7; TRBD1 matches 7 bases. The CDR3 sequence is 13 residues long. Trimming cost V 4 bases and J 2 bases; bases outside gene matches: 2. The germline V gene encodes CDR1 KGHSH and CDR2 LQKENI. The chain's CDR3 is CASSQGQTYEQYF. The CDR3 nucleotides are TGTGCCAGCTCACAGGGACAGACCTACGAGCAGTACTTC.

The gene calls are TRBV19 and TRBJ1-2; D remains unclear. The V and J ends lost 4 bases and 7 bases respectively, with 13 bases between them. CDR1 is LNHDA and CDR2 is SQIVND in the germline V gene (reference sequence). The CDR3 loop spans 13 amino acids. The CDR3 here is CASSTPGSAGYTF. CDR3 bases: TGTGCCAGTAGTACTCCGGGGAGCGCTGGCTACACCTTC.

This chain links TRBV4-2 with TRBJ2-5, with D possibly matching TRBD2 (7 bases). Trimming shortened V by 1 base and J by 3 bases, and 15 bases separated the two germline ends. CDR1 and CDR2 from the germline V gene are LGHNA and YNFKEQ. This CDR3 contains 16 residues. In nucleotides, the CDR3 is TGTGCCAGCAGCCAAGGGGCGGGGGCCCTAAAAGAGACCCAGTACTTC. Translation gives CASSQGAGALKETQYF.

Many counts were recorded for this clonotype. The chain has TRBV4-3 and TRBJ2-7, with a tentative D call TRBD2 (5 bases). CDR1 LGHNA and CDR2 YSLEER come from the germline V gene. Deletions cut 3 bases from V and 0 bases from J, with 15 bases between. The CDR3 is 16 amino acids. The CDR3 reads CASSQTWTDYSYEQYF. CDR3 in DNA: TGCGCCAGCAGCCAGACATGGACCGACTACTCCTACGAGCAGTACTTC.

The table lists this clonotype with a few counts. The V and J genes are TRBV11-2 and TRBJ2-1, with TRBD2 matching 13 bases. The CDR3 runs 16 residues. Germline loops: CDR1 SGHAT, CDR2 FQNNGV. Trimming took 4 bases from V and 9 from J; bases not matched to a gene: 9. CDR3 sequence reads: CASSSSLAGGPVEQFF. The CDR3 DNA follows: TGTGCCAGCAGCTCGTCACTAGCGGGGGGGCCCGTTGAGCAGTTCTTC.

V usage is TRBV6-2 or TRBV6-3 and J usage is TRBJ1-5, with TRBD1 matching 9 bases. The CDR3 is 16 residues long. Trimming took 5 bases from V and 5 from J; bases not matched to a gene: 10. Germline V CDR1 and CDR2: MNHEY, SVGEGT. CDR3 sequence: CASSRQDRGRYQPQHF. The CDR3 DNA reads as TGTGCCAGCAGTCGCCAGGACAGGGGCCGTTATCAGCCCCAGCATTTT.

This clonotype was recorded a few times. The V gene is TRBV10-3, the J gene TRBJ2-3; D gene unclear. CDR1 ENHRY and CDR2 SYGVKD come from the germline V gene. Trimming took off 2 bases at V and 4 bases at J, with 10 bases between the two ends. The CDR3 sequence is 14 residues long. CDR3 residues: CAISEPFSADTQYF. The CDR3 DNA reads as TGTGCCATCAGTGAGCCGTTCAGTGCAGATACGCAGTATTTT.

This clonotype was observed a handful of times. The V and J genes are TRBV27 and TRBJ1-1; a possible D gene is TRBD1 (5 bases). CDR3 size: 12 residues. Trimming shortened V by 9 bases and J by 3 bases, and 11 bases separated the two germline ends. Germline V gene data show CDR1 as MNHEY and CDR2 as SMNVEV (reference sequence). In DNA form, the CDR3 reads TGTGCCAGTAACGGGGGGGACACTGAAGCTTTCTTT. Protein product: CASNGGDTEAFF.

The sample holds a few counts of this clonotype. This chain joins TRBV24-1 and TRBJ2-5, with D hard to call. Germline CDR1 is KGHDR and CDR2 is SFDVKD. The CDR3 consists of 12 residues. V shed 4 bases and J shed 5 bases, with 7 bases lying between them. The CDR3 nucleotides read TGTGCCACCAGTGACCGCGAGGAGACCCAGTACTTC. Protein product: CATSDREETQYF.

This clonotype appeared a few times. The chain links TRBV10-3 to TRBJ1-5; D unclear. The CDR3 is 14 amino acids. Germline V gene data show CDR1 as ENHRY and CDR2 as SYGVKD. The ends were cut back, 0 bases at V and 3 bases at J, with 6 bases in the middle. CDR3 loop: CAISESTANQPQHF. Written as DNA, the CDR3 is TGTGCCATCAGTGAGTCGACGGCCAATCAGCCCCAGCATTTT.

The chain links TRBV20-1 to TRBJ2-1; possible D gene TRBD2, 6 bases. Trimming took 5 bases from V and 5 from J, leaving 16 bases between them. The CDR3 is made up of 14 amino acids. Germline V CDR1 and CDR2: DFQATT, SNEGSKA (reference sequence). This CDR3 reads CSAPQVGGDNEQFF. As DNA, the CDR3 is TGCAGTGCTCCTCAGGTTGGCGGGGACAATGAGCAGTTCTTC.

This clonotype was detected many times. V is TRBV6-6 and J is TRBJ1-2; possibly TRBD1 for D (5 bases). Trimming took off 0 bases at V and 6 bases at J, with 11 bases between the two ends. The CDR3 is made up of 14 amino acids. The germline V gene has CDR1 MNHNY and CDR2 SVGAGI (reference sequence). CDR3 DNA: TGTGCCAGCAGTTACTCGCAGGGAACGGATGGCTACACCTTC. Its protein product is CASSYSQGTDGYTF.

As DNA, the CDR3 is TGTGCCAGCAATGGTGGAGATACGCAGTATTTT. Translation: CASNGGDTQYF. The chain carries TRBV2 and TRBJ2-3; D is unclear. The CDR3 has 11 residues. Germline lookup yields CDR1 SNHLY and CDR2 FYNNEI. Trimming left V 7 bases short and J 5 bases short, with 7 bases between.

The chain combines TRBV12-3 or TRBV12-4 with TRBJ2-5; D gene ambiguous. This CDR3 comprises 12 residues. Trimming took 3 bases from V and 4 from J, leaving 6 bases between them. DNA for the CDR3: TGTGCCAGCAGTTTCAATATAGAGACCCAGTACTTC. Protein sequence: CASSFNIETQYF.

The chain links TRBV5-6 to TRBJ1-1; D uncertain. Germline CDR1 is SGHDT and CDR2 is YYEEEE. V lost 7 bases and J lost 1, with 8 bases in between. The CDR3 sequence is 12 residues long. CDR3 in amino acids: CASGRSNTEAFF. The CDR3 nucleotides read TGTGCCAGCGGAAGGTCGAACACTGAAGCTTTCTTT.

In its sample, this clonotype was seen many times. The chain uses TRBV7-9 and TRBJ1-1; D call uncertain. The CDR3 has 12 amino acids. CDR1 is SEHNR and CDR2 is FQNEAQ in the germline V gene (reference sequence). V lost 5 bases and J 6 bases, leaving 10 bases between the germline ends. The DNA for the CDR3 is TGTGCCAGCAGCCGTGGAGATGCTGAAGCTTTCTTT. Translation: CASSRGDAEAFF.

This clonotype was counted at least ten times. The V and J genes are TRBV6-2 or TRBV6-3 and TRBJ1-5; no reliable D call. The CDR3 runs to 15 residues. Germline assignment: CDR1 MNHEY and CDR2 SVGEGT. Trimming took off 6 bases at V and 2 bases at J, with 14 bases between the two ends. For the CDR3, the DNA is TGTGCCAGCAGCCCGAGGGTTGGTGGCAATCAGCCCCAGCATTTT. Protein product: CASSPRVGGNQPQHF.

The chain recombines TRBV18 with TRBJ1-4, with a tentative D call TRBD1 (5 bases). The CDR3 is 15 residues long. V was shortened by 0 bases and J by 2 bases, with 7 bases between the two germline ends. Germline V CDR1 and CDR2: KGHSH, LQKENI. CDR3 amino acids: CASSPPGLTNEKLFF. The CDR3 DNA reads TGTGCCAGCTCACCACCGGGGCTCACTAATGAAAAACTGTTTTTT. Using reference TRBV18 and TRBJ1-4 for the parts outside the CDR3, the full variable domain is NAGVMQNPRHLVRRRGQEARLRCSPMKGHSHVYWYRQLPEEGLKFMVYLQKENIIDESGMPKERFSAEFPKEGPSILRIQQVVRGDSAAYFCASSPPGLTNEKLFFGSGTQLSVL.

The chain couples TRBV28 to TRBJ2-5; possible D gene TRBD2, 6 bases. V was shortened by 2 bases and J by 3 bases, with 7 bases between the two germline ends. CDR3 length equals 13 residues. CDR1 MDHEN and CDR2 SYDVKM come from the germline V gene. The DNA for the CDR3 is TGTGCCAGCAGTTTAGGGGAGGAAGAGACCCAGTACTTC. It yields the protein CASSLGEEETQYF.

To note about this clonotype: This may arise from a read error, as a much more abundant clone is one base away. The chain carries TRBV4-1 and TRBJ1-1; TRBD1 agrees at 8 bases. Germline V gives CDR1 MGHRA, CDR2 YSYEKL. This CDR3 has 14 amino acids. The chain's CDR3 is CASSLGTGNTEASF. In DNA, the CDR3 is TGCGCCAGCAGCCTAGGGACAGGCAACACTGAAGCTTCCTTT.

This clonotype was seen at least ten times. The chain joins TRBV6-6 to TRBJ1-5; D perhaps matches TRBD1 (5 bases). Germline assignment: CDR1 MNHNY and CDR2 SVGAGI (reference sequence). V was pared by 0 bases and J by 6 bases, with 12 bases between. The CDR3 is made up of 15 amino acids. As DNA, the CDR3 is TGTGCCAGCAGTTACTCGTCAGGGAGGGGTCAGCCCCAGCATTTT. Translation: CASSYSSGRGQPQHF.

At least ten counts were recorded for this clonotype. The J gene is TRBJ2-7, the V gene TRBV29-1; D perhaps matches TRBD1 (6 bases). Germline CDR1 is SQVTM and CDR2 is ANQGSEA. Trimming left V 6 bases short and J 1 base short, with 7 bases between. The CDR3 is 11 residues long. CDR3 region: CSVTGSYEQYF. The CDR3, as DNA: TGCAGCGTCACAGGGTCCTACGAGCAGTACTTC.

This clonotype showed up many times. V usage is TRBV24-1 and J usage is TRBJ1-4; no clear D. V was clipped by 7 bases and J by 7 bases, with 12 bases between them. Looked up from germline, CDR1 is KGHDR and CDR2 is SFDVKD. This CDR3 is 13 amino acids long. The CDR3 coding sequence is TGTGCCACCAGAAGCAGTGAGGTTGAAAAACTGTTTTTT. It is translated as CATRSSEVEKLFF.